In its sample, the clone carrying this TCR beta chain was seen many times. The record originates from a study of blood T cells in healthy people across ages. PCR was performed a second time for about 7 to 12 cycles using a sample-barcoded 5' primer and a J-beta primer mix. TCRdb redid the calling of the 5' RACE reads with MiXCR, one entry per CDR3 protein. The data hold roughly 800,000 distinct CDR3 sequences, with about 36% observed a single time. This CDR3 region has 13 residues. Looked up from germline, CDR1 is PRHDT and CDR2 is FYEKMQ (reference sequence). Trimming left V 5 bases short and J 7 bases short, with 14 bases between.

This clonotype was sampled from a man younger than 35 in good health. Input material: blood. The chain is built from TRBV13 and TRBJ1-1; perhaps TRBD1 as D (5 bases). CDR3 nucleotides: TGTGCCAGCAGCGCCCTTGGGACCCTTGAAGCTTTCTTT. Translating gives CASSALGTLEAFF.